This is a list of T cell receptor beta chains from one sample in a study of CD8+CD57+ T cells in acquired aplastic anemia. From the reads, TCRdb called clonotypes with MiXCR, one entry per CDR3 protein. The data hold about 20,000 distinct CDR3 sequences, with approximately 37% observed a single time. The sample consisted of CD8+CD57+ T cells sorted from PBMCs. The receptors derive from a human donor with aplastic anemia. CDR3s include the opening cysteine and the closing phenylalanine or tryptophan. D genes are given only for firm matches. The size field is filled for only some rows; it gives once, few, many or a size class.

abundance	d_gene	v_gene	j_gene	CDR3aa	CDR3nt
NA	NA	TRBV9	TRBJ1-6	CASSVEGNYNSPLHF	TGTGCCAGCAGCGTAGAGGGGAACTATAATTCACCCCTCCACTTT
NA	TRBD2	TRBV4-1	TRBJ2-1	CASRQTIAGGNEQFF	TGCGCCAGCAGGCAGACTATAGCGGGGGGGAATGAGCAGTTCTTC
NA	NA	TRBV5-1	TRBJ1-1	CASSFTQGNTEAFF	TGCGCCAGCAGCTTCACACAGGGGAACACTGAAGCTTTCTTT
NA	NA	TRBV10-3	TRBJ1-1	CAISDYSGEAFF	TGTGCCATCAGTGATTATAGCGGAGAAGCTTTCTTT
NA	TRBD1	TRBV10-1	TRBJ1-2	CASSEAGGYGYTF	TGCGCCAGCAGTGAGGCAGGGGGGTATGGCTACACCTTC
NA	NA	TRBV9	TRBJ2-5	CASSVQQQETQYF	TGTGCCAGCAGCGTACAGCAGCAAGAGACCCAGTACTTC
once	TRBD1	TRBV27	TRBJ1-2	CASSLSGTGYGYTF	TGTGCCAGCAGTTTATCGGGGACAGGTTATGGCTACACCTTC
NA	NA	TRBV19	TRBJ2-3	CASSIAGFTDTQYF	TGTGCCAGTAGTATAGCGGGGTTCACAGATACGCAGTATTTT
NA	NA	TRBV5-1	TRBJ2-7	CASSLGYEQYF	TGCGCCAGCAGCTTGGGCTACGAGCAGTACTTC
NA	TRBD1	TRBV11-1	TRBJ2-7	CASSLHRGTAYEQYF	TGTGCCAGCAGCTTACACAGGGGAACCGCCTACGAGCAGTACTTC
NA	TRBD2	TRBV20-1	TRBJ2-7	CSARWSSGSYEQYF	TGCAGTGCTAGATGGTCGAGCGGGAGTTACGAGCAGTACTTC
few	NA	TRBV24-1	TRBJ2-2	CATGENTGELFF	TGTGCCACCGGGGAGAACACCGGGGAGCTGTTTTTT
few	NA	TRBV7-9	TRBJ1-1	CASSLVSGNTEAFF	TGTGCCAGCAGCTTAGTATCAGGGAACACTGAAGCTTTCTTT
few	NA	TRBV7-8	TRBJ2-1	CASSLALGGYNEQFF	TGTGCCAGCAGCCTAGCGCTAGGCGGTTACAATGAGCAGTTCTTC
NA	NA	TRBV7-3	TRBJ2-2	CASSLTGELFF	TGTGCCAGCAGCTTAACCGGGGAGCTGTTTTTT
few	NA	TRBV12-3/TRBV12-4	TRBJ2-2	CASTLLVSLGELFF	TGTGCCAGCACCTTGCTGGTGTCGTTAGGGGAGCTGTTTTTT
NA	NA	TRBV6-5	TRBJ2-1	CASSTPPWATEQFF	TGTGCCAGCAGTACCCCCCCCTGGGCGACTGAGCAGTTCTTC